This passage covers 31 T cell receptor beta chains from one sample sequenced in a study of cytomegalovirus exposure and HLA in healthy donors. Data came from immunoSEQ multiplex PCR; TCRdb stores just in-frame clones and leaves some out. Altogether about 130,000 clones are present, 89% being singletons, with the ten largest covering roughly 9.2%. Sequencing input: PBMCs. The receptors were sampled from a woman younger than 30 in good health and CMV-seropositive.

V usage is TRBV29-1 and J usage is TRBJ1-1; tentative D call: TRBD1 (6 bases). Trimming pared 6 bases from V and 4 bases from J, leaving 15 bases between. The CDR3 has 13 amino acids. Germline V lookup: CDR1 SQVTM, CDR2 ANQGSEA. CDR3 in amino acids: CSVRTVVGTEAFF. Here the CDR3 DNA reads TGCAGCGTGAGGACAGTTGTAGGCACTGAAGCTTTCTTT.

The chain is built from TRBV29-1 and TRBJ1-3; D gene ambiguous. CDR3 length: 14 residues. The V gene's germline CDR1 is SQVTM and CDR2 ANQGSEA. The germline V and J ends were trimmed by 4 bases and 0 bases, with 10 bases remaining between them. CDR3 amino acids: CSVAWADSGNTIYF. The CDR3 bases are TGCAGCGTTGCGTGGGCAGACTCTGGAAACACCATATATTTT.

This CDR3 is CASSRRSTGFDEQYF. In DNA, the CDR3 is TGTGCCAGCAGCCGGCGGTCGACCGGATTCGACGAGCAGTACTTC. The chain links TRBV5-8 to TRBJ2-7; D gene uncertain. The germline V and J ends were trimmed by 4 bases and 5 bases, with 19 bases remaining between them. CDR1 SGHTS and CDR2 YDEGEE come from the germline V gene. The CDR3 contains 15 residues.

The rearrangement links TRBV5-4 to TRBJ2-1, with D perhaps matching TRBD2 (6 bases). Germline V gene lookup returns CDR1 SGHNT and CDR2 YYREEE (reference sequence). This CDR3 comprises 16 residues. V dropped 4 bases and J dropped 1 base, with 15 bases sitting between them. CDR3 loop: CASSPPGSQSYNEQFF. The CDR3 DNA reads as TGTGCCAGCAGCCCCCCCGGGAGCCAATCCTACAATGAGCAGTTCTTC. Looking up the rest from reference TRBV5-4 and TRBJ2-1 gives the full variable domain: ETGVTQSPTHLIKTRGQQVTLRCSSQSGHNTVSWYQQALGQGPQFIFQYYREEENGRGNFPPRFSGLQFPNYSSELNVNALELDDSALYLCASSPPGSQSYNEQFFGPGTRLTVL.

V usage is TRBV5-1 and J usage is TRBJ2-1; D is unresolved. The V gene's germline CDR1 is SGHRS and CDR2 YFSETQ. The V and J ends lost 4 bases and 0 bases respectively, with 11 bases between them. The CDR3 is 15 amino acids. CDR3 sequence (DNA): TGCGCCAGCAGCCGGCAAACGGGCTCCTACAATGAGCAGTTCTTC. Its protein is CASSRQTGSYNEQFF.

The chain joins TRBV6-5 to TRBJ2-3; no definite D call. The V end lost 2 bases, the J end lost 5 bases, and 8 bases lay between the germline ends. The CDR3 is 13 amino acids. CDR1 MNHEY and CDR2 SVGAGI come from the germline V gene. The CDR3: CASSYERRDTQYF. The CDR3 nucleotides are TGTGCCAGCAGTTACGAGCGTAGAGATACGCAGTATTTT.

The rearrangement links TRBV6-5 to TRBJ2-7, with a weak D call TRBD1 (6 bases). Germline CDR1 MNHEY, CDR2 SVGAGI. The CDR3 has 15 residues. The germline V and J ends were trimmed by 0 bases and 2 bases, with 11 bases remaining between them. CDR3 nucleotide sequence: TGTGCCAGCAGTTACTCGATCCGGGACACCTACGAGCAGTACTTC. It is translated as CASSYSIRDTYEQYF.

This clone has only a few counts. This rearrangement joins TRBV7-2 to TRBJ2-7; D is perhaps TRBD2 (5 bases). The CDR3 sequence is 11 residues long. V was pared by 6 bases and J by 7 bases, with 10 bases between. CDR1 SGHTA and CDR2 FQGNSA come from the germline V gene. The CDR3 sequence is CASRIGEEQYF. The DNA for the CDR3 is TGTGCCAGCAGGATCGGGGAGGAGCAGTACTTC.

The CDR3 sequence is CASSQAGLLGGRTDTQYF. DNA for the CDR3: TGCGCCAGCAGCCAAGCCGGACTACTCGGAGGACGCACAGATACGCAGTATTTT. The V call is TRBV4-3, the J call TRBJ2-3; TRBD2 might be the D (6 bases). V shed 1 base and J shed 1 base, with 18 bases lying between them. Germline V gene data show CDR1 as LGHNA and CDR2 as YSLEER. The CDR3 length is 18 residues.

This rearrangement joins TRBV5-8 to TRBJ1-1; unclear D gene. CDR3 length: 17 amino acids. Germline V gives CDR1 SGHTS, CDR2 YDEGEE. Trimming took 0 bases from V and 0 from J, leaving 15 bases between them. Written as DNA, the CDR3 is TGTGCCAGCAGCTTGGCCCTAACGGTCGGAGTGAACACTGAAGCTTTCTTT. It codes for CASSLALTVGVNTEAFF. Together with reference TRBV5-8 and TRBJ1-1, the CDR3 gives the full variable domain: EAGVTQSPTHLIKTRGQQATLRCSPISGHTSVYWYQQALGLGLQFLLWYDEGEERNRGNFPPRFSGRQFPNYSSELNVNALELEDSALYLCASSLALTVGVNTEAFFGQGTRLTVV.

This clone was seen a single time. CDR3 DNA: TGTGCCTGGAGTACAGACACAGATACGCAGTATTTT. Protein sequence: CAWSTDTDTQYF. The rearrangement joins TRBV30 to TRBJ2-3; D remains ambiguous. Trimming stripped 2 bases from V and 2 bases from J, with 5 bases between. Germline-derived CDR1 and CDR2 are GTSNPN and SVGIG (reference sequence). This CDR3 comprises 12 residues.

This chain links TRBV7-9 with TRBJ1-4; D unresolved. From germline, CDR1 is SEHNR and CDR2 FQNEAQ (reference sequence). The CDR3 extends over 15 amino acids. Trimming removed 1 base from V and 7 bases from J, with 13 bases in between. CDR3 in DNA: TGTGCCAGCAGCTTAGTGACGGGTAGGATTGAAAAACTGTTTTTT. This sequence encodes CASSLVTGRIEKLFF.

V usage is TRBV7-9 and J usage is TRBJ1-2, with unresolved D. CDR1 and CDR2 from the germline V gene are SEHNR and FQNEAQ (reference sequence). The V end lost 5 bases, the J end lost 4 bases, and 20 bases lay between the germline ends. This CDR3 has 16 residues. The CDR3 sequence: CASSPGRRDRGYGYTF. The CDR3 region has the DNA TGTGCCAGCAGCCCCGGGAGGCGGGATCGGGGCTATGGCTACACCTTC.

The chain employs TRBV6-1 and TRBJ2-7, with TRBD1 identical over 9 bases. Germline-derived CDR1 and CDR2 are MNHNS and SASEGT. V lost 8 bases to trimming and J lost 0 bases; unmatched junction nucleotides: 8. The CDR3 is 15 amino acids. The CDR3 DNA sequence: TGTGCCAGCGCACCCGGGACAGGGCCCTCCTACGAGCAGTACTTC. Translation: CASAPGTGPSYEQYF.

The chain has TRBV30 and TRBJ1-2; no clear D gene. The CDR3 is 15 residues long. Trimming shortened V by 1 base and J by 4 bases, and 16 bases separated the two germline ends. Germline loops: CDR1 GTSNPN, CDR2 SVGIG (reference sequence). CDR3 DNA: TGTGCCTGGAGTGAAGGTCCCGCAGCGGGCTATGGCTACACCTTC. Encoded protein: CAWSEGPAAGYGYTF.

The J gene is TRBJ2-3, the V gene TRBV2, with 8 positions matching TRBD2. The V and J ends lost 6 bases and 1 base, in that order; junction bases with no gene match: 3. The CDR3 totals 14 residues. Germline V lookup: CDR1 SNHLY, CDR2 FYNNEI. CDR3 amino acids: CASRGAGGTDTQYF. CDR3 bases: TGTGCCAGCAGAGGAGCGGGGGGCACAGATACGCAGTATTTT.

The chain couples TRBV14 to TRBJ2-1; 10 bases map to TRBD2. Germline CDR1 is SGHDN and CDR2 is FVKESK. The junction had 8 bases not matched to a gene; V was cut back by 3 bases and J by 6 bases. The CDR3 is made up of 16 amino acids. The CDR3 protein is CASSQVGTSDFNEQFF. CDR3 in DNA: TGTGCCAGCAGCCAGGTCGGGACTAGCGACTTCAATGAGCAGTTCTTC. The whole variable domain, remainder taken from reference TRBV14 and TRBJ2-1, is EAGVTQFPSHSVIEKGQTVTLRCDPISGHDNLYWYRRVMGKEIKFLLHFVKESKQDESGMPNNRFLAERTGGTYSTLKVQPAELEDSGVYFCASSQVGTSDFNEQFFGPGTRLTVL.

This chain uses TRBV10-3 with TRBJ2-3, with 8 bases matching TRBD1. After removal of 3 bases from V and 3 bases from J, the junction contained 5 bases not matched to a gene. CDR3 length equals 15 residues. Germline-derived CDR1 and CDR2 are ENHRY and SYGVKD. The CDR3 DNA follows: TGTGCCATCAGTGAAAGGACAGGGAGAACAGATACGCAGTATTTT. This translates into CAISERTGRTDTQYF.

This chain links TRBV27 with TRBJ1-2; D is possibly TRBD1 (5 bases). With 2 bases removed from V and 1 base from J, the gap between germline ends came to 11 bases. This CDR3 contains 15 residues. From germline, CDR1 is MNHEY and CDR2 SMNVEV (reference sequence). CDR3 coding DNA: TGTGCCAGCAGTTTACGCCTCGGGGGTAACTATGGCTACACCTTC. Protein: CASSLRLGGNYGYTF.

The chain joins TRBV5-1 to TRBJ1-3; unclear D gene. CDR1 is SGHRS and CDR2 is YFSETQ in the germline V gene. The CDR3 runs 16 residues. V shed 0 bases and J shed 0 bases, with 10 bases lying between them. The CDR3: CASSLGGTSSGNTIYF. CDR3 bases: TGCGCCAGCAGCTTGGGTGGCACCAGCTCTGGAAACACCATATATTTT.

The chain employs TRBV5-1 and TRBJ1-2, with 8 bases aligning to TRBD1. This CDR3 has 18 amino acids. Trimming cost V 3 bases and J 8 bases; bases outside gene matches: 21. The V gene's germline CDR1 is SGHRS and CDR2 YFSETQ. The CDR3 DNA follows: TGCGCCAGCAGCTCACATTGGGAAACAGGGGGGAACGCTCTAGGCTACACCTTC. This codes for CASSSHWETGGNALGYTF.

V usage is TRBV6-5 and J usage is TRBJ1-1, with D hard to call. Germline V gene data show CDR1 as MNHEY and CDR2 as SVGAGI. The CDR3 covers 12 residues. The ends were cut back, 6 bases at V and 11 bases at J, with 16 bases in the middle. CDR3 bases: TGTGCCAGCAGCTCGATTGGACTCGGTGCTTTCTTT. Encoded protein: CASSSIGLGAFF.

V gene TRBV13 combines with J gene TRBJ1-1, with TRBD1 as a possible D gene (6 bases). V was pared by 1 base and J by 5 bases, with 11 bases between. Germline assignment: CDR1 PRHDT and CDR2 FYEKMQ (reference sequence). This CDR3 is 14 amino acids long. CDR3 sequence (DNA): TGTGCCAGCAGCTTAGCAGGGGTAAAAACTGAAGCTTTCTTT. This encodes CASSLAGVKTEAFF.

The J gene is TRBJ2-1, the V gene TRBV20-1; D is uncertain. Trimming removed 6 bases at V and 7 bases at J, with 10 bases between. This CDR3 has 11 residues. Germline V gene sequence: CDR1 DFQATT, CDR2 SNEGSKA (reference sequence). The CDR3 nucleotides read TGCAGTGCCGTGGGCAGGAATGAGCAGTTCTTC. Translation: CSAVGRNEQFF.

The rearrangement uses TRBV7-9 and TRBJ2-3; 7 bases fit TRBD1. CDR1 is SEHNR, CDR2 FQNEAQ, per germline (reference sequence). The CDR3 runs to 16 residues. Trimming took 3 bases from V and 2 from J; bases not matched to a gene: 8. CDR3 DNA sequence: TGTGCCAGCAGCTTCCTACTAGGGGGCATCACAGATACGCAGTATTTT. Encoded protein: CASSFLLGGITDTQYF.

The chain uses TRBV6-6 and TRBJ2-1; TRBD2 might be the D (6 bases). Germline V gene data show CDR1 as MNHNY and CDR2 as SVGAGI (reference sequence). V was pared by 3 bases and J by 7 bases, with 13 bases between. This CDR3 region has 14 residues. The CDR3 DNA is TGTGCCAGCAGTTATCTGGGGGGATTAAATGAGCAGTTCTTC. Encoded protein: CASSYLGGLNEQFF.

The chain recombines TRBV2 with TRBJ1-1; TRBD1 matches at 9 bases. The CDR3 length is 16 residues. Per germline, CDR1 SNHLY and CDR2 FYNNEI. V lost 5 bases and J lost 4; bases outside the gene matches: 11. The CDR3 region is CASSPPGDRVFTEAFF. CDR3 in DNA: TGTGCCAGCAGTCCCCCCGGGGACAGGGTGTTCACTGAAGCTTTCTTT.

This clone was observed a handful of times. The J gene is TRBJ1-6, the V gene TRBV27; D is possibly TRBD1 (6 bases). The CDR3 has 13 residues. V was clipped by 3 bases and J by 7 bases, with 7 bases between them. Looked up from germline, CDR1 is MNHEY and CDR2 is SMNVEV (reference sequence). The CDR3 reads CASSFQGNSPLHF. Written as DNA, the CDR3 is TGTGCCAGCAGTTTCCAGGGGAATTCACCCCTCCACTTT.

The chain links TRBV6-5 to TRBJ2-5; TRBD1 is a possible D gene (6 bases). The CDR3 sequence is 15 residues long. Trimming stripped 7 bases from V and 1 base from J, with 16 bases between. The germline V gene encodes CDR1 MNHEY and CDR2 SVGAGI. The CDR3 nucleotides read TGTGCCAGCACCCGACTCCTAGGGGGCCAAGAGACCCAGTACTTC. Its protein product is CASTRLLGGQETQYF.

The chain joins TRBV9 to TRBJ2-5; 10 bases are shared with TRBD1. Germline V gene data show CDR1 as SGDLS and CDR2 as YYNGEE. The V and J ends lost 3 bases and 3 bases, in that order; junction bases with no gene match: 8. The CDR3 loop spans 16 amino acids. CDR3 sequence (DNA): TGTGCCAGCAGCGAGAGGGGACAGGGGAGTAAAGAGACCCAGTACTTC. This codes for CASSERGQGSKETQYF.

This clone has more than one count but fewer than ten. The chain links TRBV11-2 to TRBJ2-2; 10 bases line up with TRBD2. This CDR3 spans 16 amino acids. Germline CDR1 SGHAT, CDR2 FQNNGV. V gave up 5 bases and J gave up 3 bases; unmatched junction bases: 6. The CDR3 DNA follows: TGTGCCAGCAGCGGGGCTAGCGGGGGCTACACCGGGGAGCTGTTTTTT. Encoded protein: CASSGASGGYTGELFF.